This T cell receptor beta chain derives from a study of cytomegalovirus exposure and HLA in healthy donors. General observations from the study: In the analysis, some V segments, TRBV6-2 and TRBV6-3 included, were excluded as indistinguishable. A list of 150 to 200 TCR beta chains associated with cytomegalovirus was given. Some 17,000 TCR beta sequences were associated with HLA alleles at 0.05 false discovery rate in a later analysis.

Germline V gives CDR1 MDHEN, CDR2 SYDVKM. The ends were cut back, 1 base at V and 6 bases at J, with 13 bases in the middle. The CDR3 is 15 residues long. Concerning this clone: Its antigen is unidentified.

The primer mix had 60 Vbeta and 13 Jbeta primers. Sequencing was performed with immunoSEQ multiplex PCR; in TCRdb, only in-frame clones are kept and a portion is missing. The data show approximately 120,000 clones, 10% seen once. The source is a woman in her late teens or twenties in good health and CMV-seropositive. This chain uses TRBV28 with TRBJ1-5; a weak D match, TRBD1 (5 bases). Sequenced material: PBMCs. DNA of the CDR3: TGTGCCAGCAGTTTATCGGGGGTAGGAATTCAGCCCCAGCATTTT. It is translated as CASSLSGVGIQPQHF.